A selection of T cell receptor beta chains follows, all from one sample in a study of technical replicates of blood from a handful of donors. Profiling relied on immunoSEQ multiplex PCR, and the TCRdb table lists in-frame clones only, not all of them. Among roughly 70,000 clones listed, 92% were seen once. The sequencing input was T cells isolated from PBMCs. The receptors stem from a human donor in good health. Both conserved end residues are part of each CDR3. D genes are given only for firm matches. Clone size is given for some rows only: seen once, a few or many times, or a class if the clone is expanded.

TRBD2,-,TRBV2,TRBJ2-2,CASCGRANTGELFF,TGTGCCAGCTGCGGGAGGGCGAACACCGGGGAGCTGTTTTTT
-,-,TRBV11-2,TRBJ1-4,CASSLDRAAAGHEKLFF,TGTGCCAGCAGCTTAGACCGGGCCGCTGCAGGGCATGAAAAACTGTTTTTT
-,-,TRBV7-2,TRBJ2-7,CASSFASFSYEQYF,TGTGCCAGCAGCTTCGCTAGTTTCTCCTACGAGCAGTACTTC
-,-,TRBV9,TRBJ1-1,CASSVSNLNTEAFF,TGTGCCAGCAGCGTTTCTAATTTGAACACTGAAGCTTTCTTT
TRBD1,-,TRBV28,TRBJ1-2,CASSLGQGAGYTF,TGTGCCAGCAGTTTAGGACAGGGGGCAGGCTACACCTTC
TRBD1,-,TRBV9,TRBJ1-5,CASSSGTVNQPQHF,TGTGCCAGCAGCTCCGGGACAGTCAATCAGCCCCAGCATTTT
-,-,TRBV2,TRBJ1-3,CASSERAGSTIYF,TGTGCCAGCAGTGAGCGGGCCGGAAGCACCATATATTTT
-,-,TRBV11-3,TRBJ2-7,CASSPLDPTHSYEQYF,TGTGCCAGCAGCCCCTTAGATCCTACTCACTCCTACGAGCAGTACTTC
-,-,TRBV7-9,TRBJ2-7,CASSLLSVYEQYF,TGTGCCAGCAGCTTATTGTCCGTTTACGAGCAGTACTTC
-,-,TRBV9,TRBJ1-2,CASSAPVSGLNYGYTF,TGTGCCAGCAGCGCTCCTGTTTCGGGACTTAACTATGGCTACACCTTC
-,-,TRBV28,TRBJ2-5,CASSVVGQQETQYF,TGTGCCAGCAGTGTCGTTGGACAGCAAGAGACCCAGTACTTC
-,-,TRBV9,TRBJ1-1,CASSVGSQVNTEAFF,TGTGCCAGCAGCGTAGGTTCTCAGGTAAACACTGAAGCTTTCTTT
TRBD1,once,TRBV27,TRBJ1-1,CASSISGGTEAFF,TGTGCCAGCAGTATTTCAGGGGGCACTGAAGCTTTCTTT
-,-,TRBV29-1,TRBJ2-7,CSVEGFVNRNEQYF,TGCAGCGTTGAAGGGTTTGTTAACAGGAACGAGCAGTACTTC
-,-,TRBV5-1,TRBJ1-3,CASSLSPGSGNTIYF,TGCGCCAGCAGCTTGAGTCCGGGTTCAGGAAACACCATATATTTT
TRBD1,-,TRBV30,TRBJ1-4,CASSRDRGKKLFF,TGTGCCTCGAGCCGGGACAGAGGGAAAAAACTGTTTTTT
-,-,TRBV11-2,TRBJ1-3,CASSLGTIGRNTIYF,TGTGCCAGCAGCCTAGGGACAATAGGCCGGAACACCATATATTTT
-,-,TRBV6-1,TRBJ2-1,CASSDYQSSGNEQFF,TGTGCCAGCAGTGATTACCAGTCTTCTGGCAATGAGCAGTTCTTC
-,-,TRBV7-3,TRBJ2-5,CASSLWGEVEETQYF,TGTGCCAGCAGCTTATGGGGGGAGGTGGAAGAGACCCAGTACTTC
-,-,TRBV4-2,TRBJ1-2,CASSQEARGYTF,TGTGCCAGCAGCCAAGAAGCTCGCGGCTACACCTTC
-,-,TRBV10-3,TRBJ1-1,CAISGQSNTEAFF,TGTGCCATCAGCGGACAATCGAACACTGAAGCTTTCTTT
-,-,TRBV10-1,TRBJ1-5,CANVDRPKPQHF,TGCGCCAACGTTGACAGGCCAAAGCCCCAGCATTTT
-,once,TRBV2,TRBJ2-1,CASSEKVYFYNEQFF,TGTGCCAGCAGTGAAAAAGTCTACTTCTACAATGAGCAGTTCTTC
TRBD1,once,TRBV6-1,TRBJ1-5,CASGSRGRYQPQHF,TGTGCCAGCGGGTCCAGGGGGCGATATCAGCCCCAGCATTTT
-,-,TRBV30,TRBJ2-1,CAWTRTGVSEQFF,TGTGCCTGGACTCGAACGGGGGTTAGTGAGCAGTTCTTC
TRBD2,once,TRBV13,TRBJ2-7,CASSRKPTSGRAYEQYF,TGTGCCAGCAGCAGGAAACCAACTAGCGGGAGGGCCTACGAGCAGTACTTC